The rows below give T cell receptor beta chains drawn from one sample of a study of patients and donors after allogeneic stem cell transplantation. TCRdb called the RT-PCR reads again in MiXCR, with one record for every CDR3 protein. This table holds more than 850,000 distinct CDR3 sequences, about a sixth found once. Material: blood, either unsorted or a sorted T cell fraction (not recorded which). These receptors were collected from a human donor who was either an allogeneic HSCT recipient or a stem cell or donor lymphocyte infusion donor (not recorded which). It is not recorded whose cells these are; they may come from a transplant donor. Both conserved end residues are part of each CDR3. Only part of the rows carry a size: once, few, many, or a class if the clone is expanded.

>TRBV12-3/TRBV12-4|TRBJ2-7|.
CASSLGQGLRQQYF
>TRBV12-3/TRBV12-4|TRBJ1-1|.
CASTRRGLNTEAFF
>TRBV6-5|TRBJ2-4|.
CASSYSPSKQNIQYF
>TRBV6-1|TRBJ2-2|.
CASSEGTVGELFF
>TRBV9|TRBJ2-1|.
CASSSSDSGSYNEQFF
>TRBV24-1|TRBJ2-1|few
CATRDSGGPNEQFF
>TRBV5-1|TRBJ2-3|.
CASSQSGSPPDTQYF
>TRBV12-3/TRBV12-4|TRBJ1-1|few
CASRTVMNTEAFF
>TRBV7-2|TRBJ1-3|few
CASSLDAGNTIYF
>TRBV9|TRBJ1-1|.
CASSVEGAHTEAFF
>TRBV5-1|TRBJ1-2|few
CASSSTGTGISWYGYTF
>TRBV6-1|TRBJ1-1|few
CASSRQGRLNTEAFF
>TRBV24-1|TRBJ1-1|few
CATSTSEKTEAFF
>TRBV3-1|TRBJ2-7|.
CASSQGTSGGEQYF
>TRBV29-1|TRBJ2-7|few
CSVEGRGAYEQYF
>TRBV12-3/TRBV12-4|TRBJ1-5|.
CASTPNAGSNQPQHF
>TRBV10-3|TRBJ2-3|many
CAISGQGTDTQYF
>TRBV7-9|TRBJ1-6|.
CASSLGRARSPLHF
>TRBV10-3|TRBJ2-3|.
CATRTSNTDTQYF
>TRBV27|TRBJ2-2|few
CASSFFSQGHTGELFF
>TRBV7-2|TRBJ2-1|.
CASSPTQMEVEQFF
>TRBV4-2|TRBJ1-2|.
CASSQDLGRPYGYTF
>TRBV5-4|TRBJ2-7|few
CASSGTDRESEQYF
>TRBV12-3/TRBV12-4|TRBJ2-1|.
CASFVRPPGLAGDEQFF
>TRBV6-2/TRBV6-3|TRBJ1-1|.
CASSLTGPVRRNTEAFF
>TRBV5-6|TRBJ1-5|.
CASSANLQGLDYQPQHF
>TRBV18|TRBJ2-5|.
CASSPRADRETQYF
>TRBV9|TRBJ1-4|.
CASSPFQGKGEKLFF
>TRBV3-1|TRBJ1-1|.
CASSQASRRMMNTEAFF
>TRBV19|TRBJ1-2|few
CASNEGGFSGYTF
>TRBV12-3/TRBV12-4|TRBJ1-3|many
CASSLSVQGGDTIYF
>TRBV18|TRBJ2-3|.
CASSPPTLAARTDTQYF
>TRBV11-2|TRBJ1-1|.
CASSLDHSMNTEAFF
>TRBV28|TRBJ1-1|.
CASKPRRTEAFF
>TRBV25-1|TRBJ2-3|few
CASSESGRTSTDTQYF
>TRBV7-2|TRBJ1-2|few
CASSLTQHGYTF